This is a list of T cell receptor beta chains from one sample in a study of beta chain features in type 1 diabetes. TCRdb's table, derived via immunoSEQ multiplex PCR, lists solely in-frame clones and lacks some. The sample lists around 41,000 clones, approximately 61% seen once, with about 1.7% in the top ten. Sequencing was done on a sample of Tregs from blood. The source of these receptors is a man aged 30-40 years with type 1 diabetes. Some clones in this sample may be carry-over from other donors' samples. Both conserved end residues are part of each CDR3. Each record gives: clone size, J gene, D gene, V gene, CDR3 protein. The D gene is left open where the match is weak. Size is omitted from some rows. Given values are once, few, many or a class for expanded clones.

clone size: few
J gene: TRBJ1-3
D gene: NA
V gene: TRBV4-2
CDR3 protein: CASSRGGIASGNTIYF

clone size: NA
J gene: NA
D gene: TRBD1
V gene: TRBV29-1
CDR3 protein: CSVEPGQLQETQYF

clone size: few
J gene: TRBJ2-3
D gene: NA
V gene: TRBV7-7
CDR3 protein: CASSLDSTDTQYF

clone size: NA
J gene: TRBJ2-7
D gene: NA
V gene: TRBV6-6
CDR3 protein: CASSYSTGRRFYEQHF

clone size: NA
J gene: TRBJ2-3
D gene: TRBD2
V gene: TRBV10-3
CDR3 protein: CAISPRDSGGGTDTQYF

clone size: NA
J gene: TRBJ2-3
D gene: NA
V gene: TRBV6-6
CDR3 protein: CASSYSGGADTQYF

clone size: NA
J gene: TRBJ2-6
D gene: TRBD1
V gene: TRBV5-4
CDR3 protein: CASSWDRGLGGANVLTF

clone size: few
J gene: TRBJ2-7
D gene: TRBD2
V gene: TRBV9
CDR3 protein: CASSVGASGGPHEQYF

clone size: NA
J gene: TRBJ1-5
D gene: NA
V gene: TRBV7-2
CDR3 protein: CASSPSVQGNQPQHF

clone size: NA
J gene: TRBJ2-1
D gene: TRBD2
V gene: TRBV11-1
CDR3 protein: CASSPGGNEQFF

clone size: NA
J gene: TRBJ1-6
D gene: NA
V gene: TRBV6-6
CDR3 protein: CASGGSGSPLHF

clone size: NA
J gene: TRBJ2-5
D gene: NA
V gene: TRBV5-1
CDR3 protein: CASSLLPGSQETQYF

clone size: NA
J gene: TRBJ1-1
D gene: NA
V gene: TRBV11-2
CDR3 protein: CASSLVQDPGAEAFF

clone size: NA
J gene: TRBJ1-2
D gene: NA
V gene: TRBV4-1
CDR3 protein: CASSQDLQGDGGYTF

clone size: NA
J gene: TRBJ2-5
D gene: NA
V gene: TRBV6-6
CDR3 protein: CASSNLRRVETQYF

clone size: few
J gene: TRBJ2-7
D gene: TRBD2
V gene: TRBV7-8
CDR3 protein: CASSLREGGYEQYF

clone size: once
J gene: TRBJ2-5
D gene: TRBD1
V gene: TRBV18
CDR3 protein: CASSQGAQETQYF

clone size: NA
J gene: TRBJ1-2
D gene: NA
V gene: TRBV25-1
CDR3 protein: CASSELNSHFYGYTF

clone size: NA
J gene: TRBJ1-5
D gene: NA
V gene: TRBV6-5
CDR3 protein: CASRIGGFSNQPQHF

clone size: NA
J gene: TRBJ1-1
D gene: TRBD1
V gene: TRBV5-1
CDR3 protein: CASSPGQGKGTEAFF

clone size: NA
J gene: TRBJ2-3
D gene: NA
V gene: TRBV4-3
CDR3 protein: CASSQDLPLAGGTQYF

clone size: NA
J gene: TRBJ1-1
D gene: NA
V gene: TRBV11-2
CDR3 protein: CASSLGRGNTEAFF

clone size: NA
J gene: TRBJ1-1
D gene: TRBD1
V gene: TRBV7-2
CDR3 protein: CASSLAAGGTEAFF

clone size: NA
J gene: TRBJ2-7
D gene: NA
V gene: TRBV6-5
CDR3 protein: CASTQGFGEQYF

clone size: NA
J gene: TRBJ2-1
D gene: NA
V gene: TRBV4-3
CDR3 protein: CASSQVSHRPDPSYNEQFF

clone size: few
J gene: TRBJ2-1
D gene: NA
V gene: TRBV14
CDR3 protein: CASSFSRTRFSTTYNEQFF

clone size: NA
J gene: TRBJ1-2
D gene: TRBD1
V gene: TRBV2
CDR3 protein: CATGQAYGYTF

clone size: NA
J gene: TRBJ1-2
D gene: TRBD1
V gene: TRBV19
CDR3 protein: CASSRVTGNYGYTF

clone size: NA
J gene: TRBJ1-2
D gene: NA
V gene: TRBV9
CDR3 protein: CASSPGGNSYGYTF

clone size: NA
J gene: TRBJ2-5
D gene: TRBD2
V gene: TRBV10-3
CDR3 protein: CAIRSGLAGSETQYF

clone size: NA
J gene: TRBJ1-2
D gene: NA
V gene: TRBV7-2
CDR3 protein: CASSFTGSYGYTF

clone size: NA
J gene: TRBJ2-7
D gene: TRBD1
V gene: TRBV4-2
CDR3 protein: CAGSQTLGQGYEQYF

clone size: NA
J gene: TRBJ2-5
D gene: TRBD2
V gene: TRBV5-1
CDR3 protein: CASSLAGAEETQYF

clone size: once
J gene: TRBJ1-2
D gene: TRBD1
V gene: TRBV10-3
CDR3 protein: CAISQTGVGYGYTF

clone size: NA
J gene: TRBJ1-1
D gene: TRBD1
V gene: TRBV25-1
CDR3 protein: CASSSGQGRGAFF

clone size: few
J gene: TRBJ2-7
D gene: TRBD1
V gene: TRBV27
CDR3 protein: CASSPQGQYRRYF

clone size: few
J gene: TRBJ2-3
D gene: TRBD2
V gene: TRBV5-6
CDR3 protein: CASSLGLAGGTDTQYF

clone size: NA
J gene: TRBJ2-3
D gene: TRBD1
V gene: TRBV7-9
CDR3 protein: CASSPRDRGDTQYF

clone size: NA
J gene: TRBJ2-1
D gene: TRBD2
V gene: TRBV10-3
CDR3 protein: CAISYSGGTSEQFF

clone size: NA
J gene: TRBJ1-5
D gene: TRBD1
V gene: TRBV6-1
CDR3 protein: CASSEVSGGQPQHF

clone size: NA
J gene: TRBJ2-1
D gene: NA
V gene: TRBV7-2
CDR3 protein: CASSFNRIYNEQFF

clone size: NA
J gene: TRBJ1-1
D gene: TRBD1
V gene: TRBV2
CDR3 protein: CANSLQGGNTEAFF

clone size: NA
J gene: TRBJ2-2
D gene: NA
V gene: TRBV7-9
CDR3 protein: CASSSEGGPGELFF

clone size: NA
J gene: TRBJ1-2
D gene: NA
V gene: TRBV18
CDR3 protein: CASSPDTNYGYTF

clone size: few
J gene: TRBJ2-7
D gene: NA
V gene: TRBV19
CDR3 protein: CASSTRDFSYEQYF

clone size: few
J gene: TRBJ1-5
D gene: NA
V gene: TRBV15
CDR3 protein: CATRWGDSNQPQHF

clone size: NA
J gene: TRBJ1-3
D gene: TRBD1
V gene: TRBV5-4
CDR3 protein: CASSAQWGQKGNTIYF

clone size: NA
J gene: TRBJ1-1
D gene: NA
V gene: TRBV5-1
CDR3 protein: CASSLGFTYSGTEAFF

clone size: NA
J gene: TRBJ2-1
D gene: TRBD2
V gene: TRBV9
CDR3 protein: CASSVSGGVYNEQFF

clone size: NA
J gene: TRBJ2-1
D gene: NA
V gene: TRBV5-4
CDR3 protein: CASSVGRGNDEQFF

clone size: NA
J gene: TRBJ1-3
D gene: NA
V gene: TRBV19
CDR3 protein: CASSITPRGNTIYF

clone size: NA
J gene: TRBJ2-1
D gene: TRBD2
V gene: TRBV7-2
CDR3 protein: CASSLERGNEQFF

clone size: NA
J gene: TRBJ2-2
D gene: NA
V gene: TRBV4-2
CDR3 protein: CASSQGQGKKTGELFF